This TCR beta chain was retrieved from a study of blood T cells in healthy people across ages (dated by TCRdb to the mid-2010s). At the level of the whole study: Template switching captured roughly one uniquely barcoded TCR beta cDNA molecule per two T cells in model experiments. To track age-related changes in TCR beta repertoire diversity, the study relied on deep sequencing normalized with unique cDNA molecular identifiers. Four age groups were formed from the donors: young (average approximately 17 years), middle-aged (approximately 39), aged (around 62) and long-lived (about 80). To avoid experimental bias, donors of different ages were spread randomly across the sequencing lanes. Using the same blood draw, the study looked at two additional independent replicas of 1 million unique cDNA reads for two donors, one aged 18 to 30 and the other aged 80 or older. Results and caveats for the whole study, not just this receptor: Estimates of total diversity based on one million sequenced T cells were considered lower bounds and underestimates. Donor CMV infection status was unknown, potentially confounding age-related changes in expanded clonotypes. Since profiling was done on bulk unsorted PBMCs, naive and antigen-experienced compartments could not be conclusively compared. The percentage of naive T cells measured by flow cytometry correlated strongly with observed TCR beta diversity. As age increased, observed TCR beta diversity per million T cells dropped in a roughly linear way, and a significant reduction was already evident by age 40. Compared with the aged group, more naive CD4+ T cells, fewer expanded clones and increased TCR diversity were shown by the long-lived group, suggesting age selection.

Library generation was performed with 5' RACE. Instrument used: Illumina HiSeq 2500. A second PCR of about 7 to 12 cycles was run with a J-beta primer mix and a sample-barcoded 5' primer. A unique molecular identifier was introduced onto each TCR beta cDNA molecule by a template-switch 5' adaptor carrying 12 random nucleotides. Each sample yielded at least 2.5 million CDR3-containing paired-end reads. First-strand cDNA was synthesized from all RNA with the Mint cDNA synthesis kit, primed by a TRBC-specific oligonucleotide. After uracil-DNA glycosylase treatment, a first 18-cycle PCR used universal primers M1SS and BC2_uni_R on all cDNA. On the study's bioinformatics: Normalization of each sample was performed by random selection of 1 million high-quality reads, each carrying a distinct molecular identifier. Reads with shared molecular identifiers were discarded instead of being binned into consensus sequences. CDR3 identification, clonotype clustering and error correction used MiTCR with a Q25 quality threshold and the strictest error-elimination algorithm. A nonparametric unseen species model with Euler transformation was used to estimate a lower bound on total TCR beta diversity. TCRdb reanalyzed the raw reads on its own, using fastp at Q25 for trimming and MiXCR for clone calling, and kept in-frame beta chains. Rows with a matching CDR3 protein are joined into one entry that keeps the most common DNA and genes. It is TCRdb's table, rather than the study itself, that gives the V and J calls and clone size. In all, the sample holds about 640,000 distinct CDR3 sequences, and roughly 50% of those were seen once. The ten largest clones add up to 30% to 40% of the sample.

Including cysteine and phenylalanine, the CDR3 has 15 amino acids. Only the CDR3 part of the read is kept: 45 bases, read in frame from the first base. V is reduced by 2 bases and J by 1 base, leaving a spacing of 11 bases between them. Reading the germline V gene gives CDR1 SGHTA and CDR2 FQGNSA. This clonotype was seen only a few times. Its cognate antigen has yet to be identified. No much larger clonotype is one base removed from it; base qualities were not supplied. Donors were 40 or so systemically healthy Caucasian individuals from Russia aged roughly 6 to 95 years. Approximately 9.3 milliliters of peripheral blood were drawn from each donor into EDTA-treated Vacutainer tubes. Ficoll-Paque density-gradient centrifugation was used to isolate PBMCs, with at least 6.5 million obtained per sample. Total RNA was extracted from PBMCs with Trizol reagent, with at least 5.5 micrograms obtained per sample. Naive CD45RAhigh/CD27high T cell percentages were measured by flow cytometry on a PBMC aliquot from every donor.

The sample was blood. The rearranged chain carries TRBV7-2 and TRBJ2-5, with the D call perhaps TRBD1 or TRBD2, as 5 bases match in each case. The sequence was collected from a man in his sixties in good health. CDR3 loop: CASSLIYGAQETQYF. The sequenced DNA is TGTGCCAGCAGCTTAATATACGGGGCCCAAGAGACCCAGTACTTC.